The sequence of this T cell receptor (beta chain) was determined in a study of Graves' ophthalmopathy and Graves' hyperthyroidism. This clonotype was found many times. This CDR3 region has 14 residues. Germline V gene lookup returns CDR1 MNHEY and CDR2 SVGAGI. The V gene lost 6 bases and the J gene lost 6 bases, with 14 bases spanning the gap. Using RNA transcripts, the TCR beta CDR3 regions were amplified. Second-round multiplex PCR followed a first-round RT-PCR using HTBI primers. Each CDR3 protein gets one entry after TCRdb re-called the multiplex PCR reads with MiXCR. Among roughly 600,000 distinct CDR3 sequences listed, less than 40% were seen once.

The receptor was isolated from an adult man with Graves' hyperthyroidism. The chain recombines TRBV6-5 with TRBJ1-4; weak D call: TRBD1 (5 bases). The sequencing sample was made of peripheral blood or thyroid tissue (not recorded which). The CDR3 spells CASRSGGGDEKLFF. The DNA for the CDR3 is TGTGCCAGCAGATCGGGGGGGGGAGATGAAAAACTGTTTTTT.